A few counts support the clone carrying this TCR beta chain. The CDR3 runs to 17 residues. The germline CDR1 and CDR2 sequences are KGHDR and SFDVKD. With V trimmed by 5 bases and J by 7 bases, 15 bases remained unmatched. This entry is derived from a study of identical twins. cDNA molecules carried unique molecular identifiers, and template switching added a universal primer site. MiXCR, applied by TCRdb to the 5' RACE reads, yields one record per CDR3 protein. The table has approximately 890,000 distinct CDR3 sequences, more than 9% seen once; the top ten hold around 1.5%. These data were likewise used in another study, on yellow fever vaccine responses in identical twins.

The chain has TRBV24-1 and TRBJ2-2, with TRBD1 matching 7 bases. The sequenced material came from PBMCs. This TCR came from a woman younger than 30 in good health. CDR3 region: CATSVGRDSIRGGELFF. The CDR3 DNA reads TGTGCCACCAGTGTAGGCCGGGACAGCATCCGTGGCGGGGAGCTGTTTTTT.